This T cell receptor (beta chain) was identified during a study of OX40 agonist ivuxolimab in advanced cancers. At the level of the whole study: Ivuxolimab was an agonistic, fully human IgG2 monoclonal antibody directed against OX40 (CD134), a costimulatory receptor. Prior anti-PD-1, anti-PD-L1 or anti-CTLA-4 therapy was permitted, and 40% to 50% of dose-escalation patients had received checkpoint inhibitors. Partial responses occurred in three dose-escalation patients, of whom one had hepatocellular carcinoma and two had cutaneous melanoma. A male proportion of roughly 80% and a mean age of roughly 55 years, ranging from roughly 23 to 79, were recorded for the dose-escalation cohort. Peripheral TCRbeta sequencing was intended to test whether TCR sequence diversity was altered and clonal T-cell expansion was caused by ivuxolimab. Intravenous ivuxolimab was administered to patients every 2 weeks at six dose levels: 0.01, 0.1, 0.3, 1.5, 3 and 10 mg/kg. Among the 50 to 55 dose-escalation patients, around 20 had hepatocellular carcinoma, about 15 melanoma, 9 renal cell carcinoma and 9 head and neck cancer. The paper describes the monotherapy dose-escalation part (N ≈ 51 patients) of the phase I trial of ivuxolimab. The research as a whole found: After ivuxolimab, expanded clones were on average more numerous among CD8+ T cells than among CD4+ T cells. Low levels of normalized T-cell clonal expansion were also seen in some patients who did not respond. The antigen specificity of the peripheral T cells that underwent clonal expansion was not determined. Partial responders in the 0.1-3.0 mg/kg groups had among the lowest normalized peripheral clonal expansion, especially among CD8+ T cells. At doses of 0.1 to 3.0 mg/kg, clonal expansion of both CD4+ and CD8+ T cells in blood was seen between baseline and week 6.

Reading the germline V gene gives CDR1 MNHEY and CDR2 SVGAGI. The V end gives up 0 bases and the J end 3 bases, leaving 4 bases in the junction not matched to a gene. Spanning cysteine to phenylalanine, the CDR3 consists of 15 amino acids. Only the CDR3 DNA stays, 45 bases, in frame from base 1. Patients with a history of autoimmune disease or receiving systemic immunosuppression were excluded from the trial. Peripheral blood for TCR sequencing was collected from all dose cohorts at baseline, on cycle 4 day 1, and on cycle 7 day 1. The samples were taken from a phase I, first-in-human, multicenter, open-label dose-escalation trial of ivuxolimab. Adults with locally advanced or metastatic head and neck squamous cell, hepatocellular, melanoma or renal cell carcinoma were enrolled in the trial. Before TCR sequencing, CD4+ T cells and CD8+ T cells were sorted from peripheral blood as separate populations.

A word on this clone: Its cognate antigen has yet to be identified. Per-nucleotide qualities are absent, and no much larger clonotype sits a single base away.

Genomic DNA was extracted from sorted cells for sequencing of the TCRbeta CDR3 region. The immunoSEQ Assay was used to sequence the TCRbeta CDR3 regions. The source is immuneACCESS, and TCRdb retained only in-frame sequences with V and J called. Part of the clones is not carried over; for the studies checked, unresolved V genes explain less than half of this, and the remainder is unexplained. The sample includes 150,000 to 190,000 clones, with under 95% observed a single time. The ten largest clones add up to just over 0.3% of the sample. The chain was built from TRBV6-5 and TRBJ1-1; TRBD1 fits 7 bases in the junction. Sequenced material: CD4+ or CD8+ T cells sorted from blood, taken in a trial of the OX40 agonist ivuxolimab. This TCR came from an adult with an advanced solid tumor such as melanoma, head and neck, liver or kidney cancer. The CDR3 protein is CASSYSRQGDTEAFF. DNA sequence: TGTGCCAGCAGTTACTCGAGGCAGGGGGACACTGAAGCTTTCTTT.